This T cell receptor beta chain emerged from a study of vaccination effects on CD4 cells after COVID-19 (dated by TCRdb to the early 2020s). For the wider study: Across the study, the median time from the second dose to post-vaccine sampling was 72 days (range 14 to 241). SARS-CoV-2 spike-specific CD4+ TCR repertoires were compared before and after mRNA vaccination in COVID-19 convalescent patients and in infection-naive vaccine recipients. Altogether, approximately 10 COVID-19 convalescent patients and several SARS-CoV-2-naive healthy vaccine recipients made up the full study. In the study, cultures from other donors were sequenced using the Oncomine TCR Beta short-read assay on an Illumina iSeq 100.

Libraries were made using the immunoSEQ multiplex PCR assay. TCR beta CDR3 sequencing was performed on DNA from the cultured, isolated CD4+ T cells. Turning to the authors' computational methods: Non-productive TCR sequences were discarded, and reads were trimmed to the CDR3 region, with only CDR3s of 7 or more amino acids retained. Antigen-specific clonotypes were identified with the MANAFEST web app by comparing expansion in peptide wells against reference cultures. For clones to be considered positive, expansion at FDR<0.05 versus reference and all other wells, an odds ratio above 5, and a frequency above 0.1% in two replicate wells were required. Cross-reactive clonotypes were defined as significantly expanded in SARS-CoV-2 spike wells and in at least one common cold coronavirus spike condition. CDR3 similarity was assessed by Levenshtein distance with the stringdist R package, and unrooted trees were built with ape in R 3.6.1. The source is immuneACCESS, and TCRdb retained only in-frame sequences with V and J called. Part of the clones is not carried over; for the studies checked, unresolved V genes explain less than half of this, and the remainder is unexplained. V, J and clone size were drawn from that table, and D and trimming were deduced from the DNA. The sample data list 65,000 to 95,000 clones, and roughly 73% of these were observed just once. More than 0.95% of the sample comes from the top ten.

V is cut by 4 bases and J by 0 bases, and the space between the germline ends is 9 bases. The CDR3 holds 14 amino acids from the cysteine to the phenylalanine. The CDR3 DNA has 42 bases and is translated from base 1. According to the germline V gene (reference sequence), CDR1 reads SEHNR and CDR2 reads FQNEAQ. Here is what the overall study found, with its caveats: In healthy vaccine recipients, vaccine-induced clones were almost all SARS-CoV-2 mono-reactive, with only 1 of 255 cross-reactive with common cold coronaviruses. The study was limited by a small number of convalescent patients, and early post-infection timepoints were lacking. Both infection-induced and vaccine-induced clones contracted markedly at late post-vaccination timepoints, which is consistent with waning T cell responses.

To identify antigen-specific CD4+ T cell clonotypes by their expansion, the ViraFEST assay first stimulated PBMC with viral peptide pools and then applied TCR sequencing. After 10 days of culture, CD4+ T cells were isolated with the EasySep CD4+ T cell isolation kit. Each participant received two doses of an mRNA SARS-CoV-2 vaccine, either BNT162b2 or mRNA-1273. None of the healthy vaccine recipients had a prior SARS-CoV-2 infection, which was confirmed by nucleocapsid antibody tests that came back negative both before and after vaccination. Each well held fewer than 2.5 million PBMC cultured in IMDM containing approximately 5% human AB serum, roughly 10 IU/ml IL-2 and gentamicin, along with approximately 10 ug/ml peptides. Half of the culture medium was replaced with fresh IL-2-containing medium on days 3 and 7. Unless noted otherwise, every peptide stimulation condition was cultured in triplicate wells. PBMC were separated from whole blood using Ficoll-Paque Plus gradient centrifugation and were then either cryopreserved at -140C or used fresh. The overlapping peptide pools covered the spike proteins of SARS-CoV-2 as well as those of the common cold coronaviruses HCoV-NL63, HCoV-OC43 and HCoV-229E. The QIAamp micro DNA kit was used to extract genomic DNA from the cultured CD4+ T cells.

This clone was found a few times. Which antigen it targets is not known. No base quality information exists; no much larger clone differs at one position. The V gene is TRBV7-9 and the J gene is TRBJ1-2; confidence is insufficient to name the D gene. This receptor was identified in a human donor who received a COVID-19 vaccine. This material consisted of CD4+ T cells from PBMCs cultured with HCoV-OC43 spike peptides, taken after COVID-19 vaccination. The cell subset or site label here, explained by the study, means: HCoV-OC43 spike overlapping peptide pool stimulation. The CDR3 corresponds to CASSSGRANYGYTF. The nucleotide sequence reads TGTGCCAGCAGCTCTGGCAGAGCTAACTATGGCTACACCTTC.